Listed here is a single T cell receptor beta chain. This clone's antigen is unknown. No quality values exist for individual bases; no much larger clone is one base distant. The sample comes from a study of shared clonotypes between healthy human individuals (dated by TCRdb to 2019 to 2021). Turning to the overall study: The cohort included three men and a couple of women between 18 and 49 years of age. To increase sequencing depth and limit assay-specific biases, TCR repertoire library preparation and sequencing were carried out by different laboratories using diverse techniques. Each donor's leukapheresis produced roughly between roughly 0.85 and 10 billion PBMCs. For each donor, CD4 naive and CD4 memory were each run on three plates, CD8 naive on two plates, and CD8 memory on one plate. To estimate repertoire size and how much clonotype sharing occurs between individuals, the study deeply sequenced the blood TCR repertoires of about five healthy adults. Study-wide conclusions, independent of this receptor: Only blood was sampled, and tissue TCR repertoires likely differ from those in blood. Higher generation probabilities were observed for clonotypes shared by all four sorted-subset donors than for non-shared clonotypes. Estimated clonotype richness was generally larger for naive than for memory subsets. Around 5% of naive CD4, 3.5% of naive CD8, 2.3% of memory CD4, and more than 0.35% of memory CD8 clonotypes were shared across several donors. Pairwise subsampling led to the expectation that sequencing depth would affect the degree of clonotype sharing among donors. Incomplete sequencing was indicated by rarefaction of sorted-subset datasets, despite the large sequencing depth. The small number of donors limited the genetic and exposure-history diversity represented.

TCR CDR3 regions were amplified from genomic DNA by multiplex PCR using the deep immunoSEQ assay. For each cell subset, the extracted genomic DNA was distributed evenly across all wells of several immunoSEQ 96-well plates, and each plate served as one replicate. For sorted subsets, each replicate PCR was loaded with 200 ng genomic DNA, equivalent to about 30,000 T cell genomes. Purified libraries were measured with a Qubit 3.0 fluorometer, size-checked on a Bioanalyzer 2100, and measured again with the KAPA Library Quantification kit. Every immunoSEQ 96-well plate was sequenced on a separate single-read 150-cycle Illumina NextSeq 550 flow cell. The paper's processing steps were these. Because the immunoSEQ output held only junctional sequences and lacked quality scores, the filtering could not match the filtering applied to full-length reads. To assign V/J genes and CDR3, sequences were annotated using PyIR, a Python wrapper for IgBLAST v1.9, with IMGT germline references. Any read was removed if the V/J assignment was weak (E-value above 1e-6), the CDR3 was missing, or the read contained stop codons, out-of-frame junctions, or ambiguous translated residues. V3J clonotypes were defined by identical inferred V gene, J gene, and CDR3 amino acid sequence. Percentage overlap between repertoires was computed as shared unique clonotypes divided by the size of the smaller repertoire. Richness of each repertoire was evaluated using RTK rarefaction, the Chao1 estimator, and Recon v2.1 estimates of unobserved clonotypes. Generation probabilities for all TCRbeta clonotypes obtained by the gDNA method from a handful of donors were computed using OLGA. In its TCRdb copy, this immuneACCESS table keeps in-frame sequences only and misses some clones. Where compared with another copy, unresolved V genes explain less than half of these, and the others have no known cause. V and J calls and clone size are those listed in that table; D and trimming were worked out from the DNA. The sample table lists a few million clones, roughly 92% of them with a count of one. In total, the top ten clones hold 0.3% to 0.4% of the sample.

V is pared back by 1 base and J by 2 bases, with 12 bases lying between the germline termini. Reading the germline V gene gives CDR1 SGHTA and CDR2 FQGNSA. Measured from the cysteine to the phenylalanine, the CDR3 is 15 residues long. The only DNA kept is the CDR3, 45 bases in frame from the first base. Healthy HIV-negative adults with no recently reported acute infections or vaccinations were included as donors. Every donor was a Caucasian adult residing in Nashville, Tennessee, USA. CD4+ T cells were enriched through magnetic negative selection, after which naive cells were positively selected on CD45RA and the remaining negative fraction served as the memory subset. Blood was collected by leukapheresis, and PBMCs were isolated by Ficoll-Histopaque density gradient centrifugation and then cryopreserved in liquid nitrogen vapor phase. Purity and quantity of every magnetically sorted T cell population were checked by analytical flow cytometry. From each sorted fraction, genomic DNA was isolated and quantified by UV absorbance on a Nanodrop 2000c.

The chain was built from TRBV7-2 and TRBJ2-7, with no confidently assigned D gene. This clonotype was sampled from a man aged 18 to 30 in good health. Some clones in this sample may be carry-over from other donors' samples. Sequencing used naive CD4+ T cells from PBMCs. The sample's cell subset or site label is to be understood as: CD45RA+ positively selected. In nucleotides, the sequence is TGTGCCAGCAGCTTAGTGCTACTGTACCCCTACGAGCAGTACTTC. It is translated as CASSLVLLYPYEQYF.